Listed below are T cell receptor beta chains from one sample, sequenced in a study of CD8 T cells in Susac syndrome. TCRdb used MiXCR to reprocess the immunoSEQ multiplex PCR reads, holding one entry per CDR3 protein. The sample shows 110,000 or so distinct CDR3 sequences, about 96% of them seen only once. Source material: CD4+ T cells from PBMCs. The receptors were gathered from a human donor in good health. The CDR3 runs from the conserved cysteine through the conserved F or W. D genes are given only for firm matches. Size values are once, few and many counts, or a class for expanded clones, and some rows have none.

D gene,V gene,J gene,clone size,CDR3 protein,CDR3 DNA
-,TRBV24-1,TRBJ1-2,-,CATSDLKDGYYGYTF,TGTGCCACCAGTGATTTGAAAGACGGCTACTATGGCTACACCTTC
TRBD1,TRBV19,TRBJ1-1,-,CASLLQTGTNTEAFF,TGTGCCAGCCTACTCCAGACAGGGACGAACACTGAAGCTTTCTTT
-,TRBV27,TRBJ2-7,-,CASEDLIQQNYEQYF,TGTGCCAGCGAGGACCTAATCCAGCAGAACTACGAGCAGTACTTC
TRBD1,TRBV29-1,TRBJ2-7,-,CSVWTGGAYEQYF,TGCAGCGTTTGGACAGGGGGGGCCTACGAGCAGTACTTC
-,TRBV19,TRBJ2-2,-,CASSIGLANTGELFF,TGTGCCAGTAGTATAGGCCTAGCGAACACCGGGGAGCTGTTTTTT
-,TRBV5-8,TRBJ1-1,-,CASNPTATKTEAFF,TGTGCCAGCAACCCGACAGCAACAAAAACTGAAGCTTTCTTT
-,TRBV29-1,TRBJ1-2,-,CSVEGGYGYTF,TGCAGCGTTGAGGGGGGGTATGGCTACACCTTC
TRBD1,TRBV29-1,TRBJ2-7,-,CSVLRDSIQYF,TGCAGCGTCTTGAGGGACAGCATACAGTACTTC
-,TRBV5-6,TRBJ2-5,-,CASSLSIGMETQYF,TGTGCCAGCAGCTTGAGCATAGGGATGGAGACCCAGTACTTC
TRBD1,TRBV18,TRBJ2-7,-,CASSPGQGGEQYF,TGTGCCAGCTCACCGGGACAGGGGGGAGAGCAGTACTTC
-,TRBV11-2,TRBJ2-7,-,CASSFELAKQYF,TGTGCCAGCAGCTTTGAGTTAGCGAAGCAGTACTTC
-,TRBV29-1,TRBJ2-3,-,CSVERFGSGIADTQYF,TGCAGCGTTGAAAGGTTTGGTAGCGGTATAGCAGATACGCAGTATTTT
-,TRBV3-1,TRBJ1-1,once,CASSPLGLEAFF,TGTGCCAGCAGCCCCCTCGGGCTTGAAGCTTTCTTT
TRBD1,TRBV14,TRBJ2-1,-,CASSQAQTGGMFF,TGTGCCAGCAGCCAAGCCCAAACAGGGGGTATGTTCTTC
TRBD2,TRBV13,TRBJ2-3,once,CASSFFLAGGPMDTQYF,TGTGCCAGCAGCTTCTTTTTAGCGGGGGGGCCTATGGATACGCAGTATTTT
-,TRBV3-1,TRBJ2-3,-,CASSQDAGRTDTQYF,TGTGCCAGCAGCCAAGACGCGGGACGAACAGATACGCAGTATTTT
-,TRBV12-3/TRBV12-4,TRBJ1-5,-,CASSITSDSNQPQHF,TGTGCCAGCAGTATCACGAGCGATAGCAATCAGCCCCAGCATTTT
-,TRBV20-1,TRBJ2-2,-,CSAPDLSPGELFF,TGCAGTGCGCCCGATCTAAGTCCCGGGGAGCTGTTTTTT
-,TRBV7-9,TRBJ1-1,-,CASSPLGGIVTEAFF,TGTGCCAGCAGCCCCCTGGGGGGCATTGTCACTGAAGCTTTCTTT
-,TRBV20-1,TRBJ2-3,-,CSAPDSGSTDTQYF,TGCAGTGCTCCGGATTCTGGGTCCACAGATACGCAGTATTTT
TRBD2,TRBV7-2,TRBJ2-7,-,CASSSRRGGSSYEQYF,TGTGCCAGCAGTAGTCGCCGGGGGGGCAGCTCCTACGAGCAGTACTTC
-,TRBV7-2,TRBJ1-1,once,CASSPQIGAGTEAFF,TGTGCCAGCAGCCCCCAGATCGGGGCGGGCACTGAAGCTTTCTTT
-,TRBV29-1,TRBJ1-1,once,CSVEGGPYNTEAFF,TGCAGCGTTGAAGGCGGACCCTATAACACTGAAGCTTTCTTT
-,TRBV5-1,TRBJ2-3,-,CASSPGEVTDTQYF,TGCGCCAGCAGCCCAGGGGAAGTTACAGATACGCAGTATTTT
TRBD2,TRBV5-4,TRBJ2-5,-,CASSPRLAGDAETQYF,TGTGCCAGCAGCCCCCGACTAGCGGGAGATGCGGAGACCCAGTACTTC
TRBD1,TRBV3-1,TRBJ1-2,-,CASSPRQGAYGYTF,TGTGCCAGCAGCCCCAGACAGGGCGCTTATGGCTACACCTTC
-,TRBV7-9,TRBJ1-2,-,CASSLSGIPFYGYTF,TGTGCCAGCAGCTTAAGCGGGATCCCCTTTTATGGCTACACCTTC
TRBD1,TRBV29-1,TRBJ2-7,once,CSVGPRQGDYEQYF,TGCAGCGTTGGACCCAGACAGGGCGACTACGAGCAGTACTTC
TRBD2,TRBV5-1,TRBJ2-7,-,CASSLRAGTSENNYEQYF,TGCGCCAGCAGCTTGAGGGCCGGGACTAGCGAAAATAACTACGAGCAGTACTTC
-,TRBV18,TRBJ2-5,-,CASSPVGRETQYF,TGTGCCAGCTCACCAGTAGGGAGAGAGACCCAGTACTTC
-,TRBV18,TRBJ2-1,-,CASSLRTKSDNEQFF,TGTGCCAGCTCCCTTAGGACAAAAAGTGACAATGAGCAGTTCTTC
-,TRBV10-3,TRBJ2-5,-,CAISESRGAPRGETQYF,TGTGCCATCAGTGAGTCGAGGGGGGCTCCTCGGGGGGAGACCCAGTACTTC
TRBD2,TRBV6-6,TRBJ2-1,-,CASSSSRGGWNEQFF,TGTGCCAGCAGTTCTAGCCGGGGGGGCTGGAATGAGCAGTTCTTC
-,TRBV3-1,TRBJ2-2,-,CASSLDRSGELFF,TGTGCCAGCAGCCTGGATCGGTCCGGGGAGCTGTTTTTT
TRBD2,TRBV7-3,TRBJ2-1,once,CASSLGLAGIRELFF,TGTGCCAGCAGCTTGGGACTAGCGGGAATACGGGAGCTGTTCTTC
TRBD1,TRBV11-2,TRBJ2-5,-,CASSLLRTGLETQYF,TGTGCCAGCAGCTTATTGAGGACAGGGTTAGAGACCCAGTACTTC
-,TRBV9,TRBJ1-2,-,CASSGSPRRQYGYTF,TGTGCCAGCAGCGGCTCCCCGCGCCGTCAATATGGCTACACCTTC
-,TRBV11-2,TRBJ1-1,-,CASSLELYTEAFF,TGTGCCAGCAGCTTAGAACTGTATACTGAAGCTTTCTTT